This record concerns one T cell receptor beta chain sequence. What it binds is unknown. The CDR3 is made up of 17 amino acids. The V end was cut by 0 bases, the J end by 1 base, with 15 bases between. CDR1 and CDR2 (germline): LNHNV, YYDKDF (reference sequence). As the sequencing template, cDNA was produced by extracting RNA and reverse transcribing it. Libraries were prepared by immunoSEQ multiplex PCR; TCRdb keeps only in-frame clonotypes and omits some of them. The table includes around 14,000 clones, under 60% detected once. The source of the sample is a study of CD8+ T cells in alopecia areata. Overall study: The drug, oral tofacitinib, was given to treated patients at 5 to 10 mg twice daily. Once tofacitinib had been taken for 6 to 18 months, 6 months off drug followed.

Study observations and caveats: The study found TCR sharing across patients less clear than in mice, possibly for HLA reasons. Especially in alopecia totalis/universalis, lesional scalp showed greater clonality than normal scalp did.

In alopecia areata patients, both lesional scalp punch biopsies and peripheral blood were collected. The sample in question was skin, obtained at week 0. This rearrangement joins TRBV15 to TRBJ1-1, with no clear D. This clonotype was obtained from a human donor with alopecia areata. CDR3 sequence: CATSRDLRRRANTEAFF. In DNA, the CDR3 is TGTGCCACCAGCAGAGATCTACGTCGTAGGGCGAACACTGAAGCTTTCTTT.